These T cell receptor beta chains were read from a single sample in a study of cytomegalovirus exposure and HLA in healthy donors. Clones were sequenced by immunoSEQ multiplex PCR, and TCRdb holds only the in-frame ones, with some missing. The sample holds 150,000 to 200,000 clones, roughly 77% seen once. The sample consisted of PBMCs. These receptors all come from a young man in good health and CMV-seropositive. Each CDR3 is given with its conserved first and last residue. D genes are given only for firm matches. The listing skips clone size in some rows; elsewhere it reads once, few, many or a size class.

d_gene	abundance	v_gene	j_gene	CDR3nt	CDR3aa
-	-	TRBV2	TRBJ2-3	TGTGCCAGCCGCAGGGTGACAGATACGCAGTATTTT	CASRRVTDTQYF
-	-	TRBV10-3	TRBJ2-3	TGTGCCATCAGCGTACTAGCAACTTCGACAGATACGCAGTATTTT	CAISVLATSTDTQYF
TRBD1	few	TRBV6-1	TRBJ2-1	TGTGCCAGCAGTGAACCAGGACAGGGTTCCTACAATGAGCAGTTCTTC	CASSEPGQGSYNEQFF
-	-	TRBV30	TRBJ1-6	TGTGCCTGGAACAGGGACGGGAATTCACCCCTCCACTTT	CAWNRDGNSPLHF
-	-	TRBV25-1	TRBJ1-4	TGTGCCAGCAGTGACGCAGGAACTAATGAAAAACTGTTTTTT	CASSDAGTNEKLFF
TRBD2	-	TRBV4-1	TRBJ2-5	TGCGCCAGCAGCCAAGATGAGACTAGCCACGAGACCCAGTACTTC	CASSQDETSHETQYF
TRBD2	-	TRBV28	TRBJ2-7	TGTGCCAGCACATTACGAGCGGGGACCTCCTACGAGCAGTACTTC	CASTLRAGTSYEQYF
-	-	TRBV6-4	TRBJ2-1	TGTGCCAGCAGTGCTACGGGGTCGGACAATGAGCAGTTCTTC	CASSATGSDNEQFF
-	-	TRBV20-1	TRBJ2-7	TGCAGTGAACAGGGAGAAACCGAGCAGTACTTC	CSEQGETEQYF
-	-	TRBV4-1	TRBJ1-2	TGCGCCAGCAGCCAATTTACAGGAGAGTATGGCTACACCTTC	CASSQFTGEYGYTF
-	-	TRBV28	TRBJ2-7	TGTGCCAGTAAGACGGACAACAACTACGAGCAGTACTTC	CASKTDNNYEQYF
TRBD2	few	TRBV5-4	TRBJ2-7	TGTGCCAGCAGCCGTGGGGGGATTAGCGGGAGCCCCTACGAGCAGTACTTC	CASSRGGISGSPYEQYF
-	-	TRBV15	TRBJ1-1	TGTGCCACCAGCAGAGATTCGAGGAGTGAAGCTTTCTTT	CATSRDSRSEAFF
-	-	TRBV4-2	TRBJ1-5	TGTGCCAGCAGCTTTGGAGAGGGTAGCAATCAGCCCCAGCATTTT	CASSFGEGSNQPQHF
TRBD1	-	TRBV9	TRBJ1-3	TGTGCCAGCAGCGTAACAGGGGGCTCTGGAAACACCATATATTTT	CASSVTGGSGNTIYF
-	few	TRBV7-2	TRBJ1-5	TGTGCCAGCAGCTTGGGCAGGGATCAGCCCCAGCATTTT	CASSLGRDQPQHF
-	-	TRBV7-8	TRBJ2-7	TGTGCCAGCAGCTTAGTGGGCGGGTACGAGCAGTACTTC	CASSLVGGYEQYF
-	-	TRBV14	TRBJ2-3	TGTGCCAGCAGCCAAGATCCAGTGCTTTTCGGGACAGATACGCAGTATTTT	CASSQDPVLFGTDTQYF
-	-	TRBV11-2	TRBJ2-1	TGTGCCAGCAGCCGTCCGGGGTATGAGCAGTTCTTC	CASSRPGYEQFF
TRBD1	-	TRBV5-1	TRBJ2-7	TGCGCCAGCTGCAGGGGGAGCCCGGATGGGAACGAGCAGTACTTC	CASCRGSPDGNEQYF
-	-	TRBV7-8	TRBJ1-1	TGTGCCAGCAGCTTAGCGACTAACACTGAAGCTTTCTTT	CASSLATNTEAFF
-	once	TRBV18	TRBJ1-5	TGTGCCAGCTCACCCAGCGGATATAGCAATCAGCCCCAGCATTTT	CASSPSGYSNQPQHF
-	few	TRBV7-9	TRBJ2-7	TGTGCCAGCAGCTTAGATCTTTACGAGCAGTACTTC	CASSLDLYEQYF
TRBD1	-	TRBV6-1	TRBJ1-2	TGTGCCAGCAGTGAATACGGGGACAGGGCTAGCTATGGCTACACCTTC	CASSEYGDRASYGYTF
-	-	TRBV6-5	TRBJ1-1	TGTGCCAGCAGTCGTCCGGGGGTGGGCACTGAAGCTTTCTTT	CASSRPGVGTEAFF
TRBD2	-	TRBV6-1	TRBJ2-7	TGTGCCAGCAAGTTCATGGGACTACCCAACTACGAGCAGTACTTC	CASKFMGLPNYEQYF
TRBD1	-	TRBV27	TRBJ1-3	TGTGCCAGCAGCACAGGGGGCCCTGGAAACACCATATATTTT	CASSTGGPGNTIYF
-	-	TRBV7-9	TRBJ2-1	TGTGCCACGGAGGGGGGGACTTCTCGCAATGAGCAGTTCTTC	CATEGGTSRNEQFF
-	once	TRBV4-1	TRBJ2-7	TGCGCCAGCAGCCAAGATGGAGGGGTAGGTTACGAGCAGTACTTC	CASSQDGGVGYEQYF
-	-	TRBV7-9	TRBJ2-5	TGTGCCAGCAGCCCACCCGCAGCGTCCGCCTGGGAGACCCAGTACTTC	CASSPPAASAWETQYF